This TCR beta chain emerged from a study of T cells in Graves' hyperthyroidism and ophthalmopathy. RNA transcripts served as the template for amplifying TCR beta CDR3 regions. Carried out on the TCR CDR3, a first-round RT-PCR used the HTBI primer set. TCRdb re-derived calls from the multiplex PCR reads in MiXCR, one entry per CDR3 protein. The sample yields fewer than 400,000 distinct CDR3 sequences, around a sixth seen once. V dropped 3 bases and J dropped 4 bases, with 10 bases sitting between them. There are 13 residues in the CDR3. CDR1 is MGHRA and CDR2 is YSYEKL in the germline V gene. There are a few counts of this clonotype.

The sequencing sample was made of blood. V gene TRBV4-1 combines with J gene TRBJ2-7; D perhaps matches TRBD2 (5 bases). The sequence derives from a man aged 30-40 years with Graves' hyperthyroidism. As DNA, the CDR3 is TGCGCCAGCAGCCACCCCGGGGATTACGAGCAGTACTTC. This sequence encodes CASSHPGDYEQYF.